A single sample gave rise to the 22 T cell receptor beta chains below, sequenced in a study of T cell repertoires in cytomegalovirus infection. TCRdb recomputed calls from the reads with MiXCR, one row per CDR3 protein. Of about 180,000 distinct CDR3 sequences listed, roughly 14% are singletons. The sample comprised PBMCs. All receptors derive from a human donor in good health (CMV status not recorded). Some clones in this sample may be carry-over from other donors' samples.

This chain joins TRBV12-3 or TRBV12-4 and TRBJ1-2; D remains unclear. CDR3 length: 13 amino acids. V dropped 2 bases and J dropped 2 bases, with 6 bases sitting between them. CDR3 DNA sequence: TGTGCCAGCAGTTTACTGAGAAACTATGGCTACACCTTC. Its translation: CASSLLRNYGYTF.

The chain recombines TRBV29-1 with TRBJ1-1, with no clear D. Germline V gives CDR1 SQVTM, CDR2 ANQGSEA. Trimming shortened V by 3 bases and J by 4 bases, and 6 bases separated the two germline ends. The CDR3 runs to 11 residues. CDR3 sequence reads: CSVEDGTEAFF. DNA of the CDR3: TGCAGCGTTGAGGACGGCACTGAAGCTTTCTTT.

This clonotype was seen only a few times. J is TRBJ2-2 and V is TRBV29-1; weak D call: TRBD1 (6 bases). From germline, CDR1 is SQVTM and CDR2 ANQGSEA. The CDR3 contains 16 residues. V was trimmed by 4 bases and J by 4 bases, leaving 19 bases between them. CDR3 nucleotides: TGCAGCGTTGGGTTCCGGGACACCCGTGGCACCGGGGAGCTGTTTTTT. It encodes CSVGFRDTRGTGELFF.

This clonotype has a handful of counts. This CDR3 reads CASRQGQIRGNTIYF. The CDR3 DNA sequence: TGTGCCAGCAGACAAGGACAAATTAGAGGAAACACCATATATTTT. This rearrangement joins TRBV12-3 or TRBV12-4 to TRBJ1-3; D is perhaps TRBD1 (5 bases). The CDR3 has 15 residues. The V and J ends lost 6 bases and 4 bases respectively, with 16 bases between them.

The chain uses TRBV12-3 or TRBV12-4 and TRBJ1-3; D is unclear. CDR3 length: 14 residues. The V and J ends lost 5 bases and 0 bases respectively, with 8 bases between them. The chain's CDR3 is CASSAWISGNTIYF. CDR3 DNA sequence: TGTGCCAGCAGTGCTTGGATCTCTGGAAACACCATATATTTT.

This clonotype was seen a few times. This chain uses TRBV12-3 or TRBV12-4 with TRBJ2-5; 10 bases map to TRBD2. Trimming cost V 1 base and J 7 bases; bases outside gene matches: 9. CDR3 size: 16 residues. CDR3 sequence: CASSLEASGSPGTQYF. The CDR3, as DNA: TGTGCCAGCAGTTTAGAGGCTAGCGGGAGCCCGGGGACCCAGTACTTC.

This clonotype was detected many times. The chain joins TRBV7-3 to TRBJ2-3; 9 bases are shared with TRBD1. CDR1 is SGHTA, CDR2 FQGTGA, per germline. The CDR3 loop spans 17 amino acids. V was clipped by 5 bases and J by 2 bases; unmatched bases: 11. The CDR3 sequence: CASSRSRTGEYTDTQYF. The CDR3 region has the DNA TGTGCCAGCAGCCGTTCCAGGACAGGGGAGTACACAGATACGCAGTATTTT.

This clonotype was found many times. The chain carries TRBV28 and TRBJ2-3; a weak D match, TRBD2 (6 bases). V lost 6 bases to trimming and J lost 3 bases, with 13 bases between them. Germline CDR1 is MDHEN and CDR2 is SYDVKM. The CDR3 is 14 residues long. CDR3 region: CASRWGEETDTQYF. The CDR3 DNA reads TGTGCCAGCAGGTGGGGGGAGGAAACAGATACGCAGTATTTT. Full variable domain (outside the CDR3, taken from reference TRBV28 and TRBJ2-3): DVKVTQSSRYLVKRTGEKVFLECVQDMDHENMFWYRQDPGLGLRLIYFSYDVKMKEKGDIPEGYSVSREKKERFSLILESASTNQTSMYLCASRWGEETDTQYFGPGTRLTVL.

Only a few counts were recorded for this clonotype. V is TRBV15 and J is TRBJ2-1; the match to TRBD2 covers 10 bases. The junction had 8 bases not matched to a gene; V was cut back by 1 base and J by 5 bases. Germline V gene sequence: CDR1 LNHNV, CDR2 YYDKDF (reference sequence). The length of the CDR3 is 17 residues. The CDR3 spells CATSRGRVAGGNNEQFF. For the CDR3, the DNA is TGTGCCACCAGCAGAGGAAGGGTAGCGGGAGGAAACAATGAGCAGTTCTTC.

This chain uses TRBV5-1 with TRBJ1-3; TRBD1 might be the D (5 bases). The CDR3 extends over 14 amino acids. Germline lookup yields CDR1 SGHRS and CDR2 YFSETQ. Trimming cost V 0 bases and J 4 bases, with 8 bases left between them. The chain's CDR3 is CASSLGSGGNTIYF. Written as DNA, the CDR3 is TGCGCCAGCAGCTTGGGGTCAGGGGGAAACACCATATATTTT. The full variable domain, rest sourced from reference TRBV5-1 and TRBJ1-3, is KAGVTQTPRYLIKTRGQQVTLSCSPISGHRSVSWYQQTPGQGLQFLFEYFSETQRNKGNFPGRFSGRQFSNSRSEMNVSTLELGDSALYLCASSLGSGGNTIYFGEGSWLTVV.

This clonotype was seen many times. This chain joins TRBV28 and TRBJ2-6; D unclear. CDR1 is MDHEN, CDR2 SYDVKM, per germline. V lost 2 bases, J lost 0 bases, and 8 bases lay in between. This CDR3 comprises 16 residues. The CDR3 DNA sequence: TGTGCCAGCAGTTTAGCGAGGAACTCTGGGGCCAACGTCCTGACTTTC. Protein product: CASSLARNSGANVLTF.

This chain connects TRBV29-1 to TRBJ2-7; D possibly corresponds to TRBD1 (5 bases). The V end was cut by 1 base, the J end by 0 bases, with 19 bases between. This CDR3 comprises 17 residues. The germline gives CDR1 SQVTM, CDR2 ANQGSEA. The CDR3 loop is CSVEGVLDKGSSYEQYF. The CDR3 nucleotides are TGCAGCGTTGAAGGAGTTCTGGACAAGGGTTCCTCCTACGAGCAGTACTTC.

The chain links TRBV28 to TRBJ2-7; 8 nucleotides match TRBD2. CDR1 and CDR2 (germline): MDHEN, SYDVKM. The CDR3 length is 14 residues. Germline trimming cut 7 bases from V and 7 bases from J; bases unmatched to any gene: 12. CDR3 region: CASTPLAGWVEQYF. The CDR3 nucleotides are TGTGCCAGCACCCCCTTAGCGGGATGGGTTGAGCAGTACTTC.

This clonotype appeared a few times. The DNA for the CDR3 is TGTGCCAGCTCATCGGGACTACAGGAGACCGGGGAGCTGTTTTTT. It codes for CASSSGLQETGELFF. J is TRBJ2-2 and V is TRBV18, with 7 bases that match TRBD2. The V gene end was trimmed by 5 bases and the J gene end by 5 bases; junction bases not matched to a gene: 8. The CDR3 loop spans 15 amino acids. The V gene's germline CDR1 is KGHSH and CDR2 LQKENI.

This clonotype was observed a handful of times. This rearrangement joins TRBV3-1 to TRBJ2-7, with D perhaps assigned TRBD1 or TRBD2 (5 bases each). Germline loops: CDR1 LGHDT, CDR2 YNNKEL (reference sequence). The CDR3 totals 16 residues. V lost 5 bases, J lost 1 base, and 18 bases lay in between. The CDR3 bases are TGTGCCAGCAGCAGAACCGCAGGGACCGGATCCTACGAGCAGTACTTC. Translated, it gives CASSRTAGTGSYEQYF.

A few counts support this clonotype. The chain has TRBV5-5 and TRBJ1-4, with 9 nucleotides matching TRBD1. This CDR3 comprises 15 residues. From germline, CDR1 is SGHKS and CDR2 YYEKEE (reference sequence). After removal of 0 bases from V and 9 bases from J, the junction contained 6 bases not matched to a gene. CDR3 nucleotide sequence: TGTGCCAGCAGCTTGGAAGGCGGGACAGGGAAAAAACTGTTTTTT. Translation: CASSLEGGTGKKLFF.

This clonotype has only a few counts. V gene TRBV5-5 combines with J gene TRBJ2-3, with TRBD1 matching 11 bases. Germline V gene data show CDR1 as SGHKS and CDR2 as YYEKEE (reference sequence). This CDR3 contains 15 residues. V dropped 3 bases and J dropped 0; count of bases not matched to a gene: 0. The CDR3 loop reads CASSWDRGSTDTQYF. CDR3 coding DNA: TGTGCCAGCAGCTGGGACAGGGGGAGCACAGATACGCAGTATTTT.

This clonotype was detected a few times. The V call is TRBV28, the J call TRBJ1-5, with unresolved D. CDR3 length: 12 residues. Germline assignment: CDR1 MDHEN and CDR2 SYDVKM. V was shortened by 7 bases and J by 5 bases, with 9 bases between the two germline ends. The CDR3 DNA reads TGTGCCAGCATGGACGGGGATCAGCCCCAGCATTTT. This encodes CASMDGDQPQHF.

This clonotype was recorded many times. The chain links TRBV28 to TRBJ1-4; 7 bases map to TRBD1. This CDR3 has 16 amino acids. The germline gives CDR1 MDHEN, CDR2 SYDVKM. J lost 16 bases, V lost 6 bases, and 23 bases had no gene match. The CDR3 region has the DNA TGTGCCAGCAGCTTCGGACAGGCCCGTACTAATGAAAAGAGGTTTTTT. Protein: CASSFGQARTNEKRFF.

This clonotype was recorded at least ten times. The DNA of the CDR3 is TGTGCCAGCACCCCAGGACTAGCGGGCTCTACAGATACGCAGTATTTT. Residues: CASTPGLAGSTDTQYF. The chain recombines TRBV7-2 with TRBJ2-3, with 11 positions matching TRBD2. This CDR3 is built from 16 residues. Unmatched junction bases numbered 9, after V lost 7 bases and J lost 3 bases. CDR1 is SGHTA and CDR2 is FQGNSA in the germline V gene.

This clonotype was observed many times. The chain employs TRBV6-1 and TRBJ2-1; no clear D. Germline CDR1 and CDR2: MNHNS and SASEGT. This CDR3 contains 15 residues. Trimming pared 6 bases from V and 2 bases from J, leaving 14 bases between. This CDR3 is CASSMTRSPYNEQFF. The CDR3, as DNA: TGTGCCAGCAGCATGACCAGATCCCCCTACAATGAGCAGTTCTTC.

This clonotype occurred many times. The J gene is TRBJ2-4, the V gene TRBV7-2, with TRBD2 matching 9 bases. V lost 1 base, J lost 4 bases, and 2 bases stayed unmatched. Germline V gene data show CDR1 as SGHTA and CDR2 as FQGNSA. The CDR3 spans 15 residues. CDR3 region: CASSLGLAVKNIQYF. The CDR3 DNA is TGTGCCAGCAGCTTAGGACTAGCGGTGAAAAACATTCAGTACTTC.